The 10 T cell receptor beta chains listed next were all sequenced from one sample in a study of T-cell reconstitution after alpha-beta-depleted transplantation in children. Preparing the TCRbeta library involved the use of unique molecular identifiers. One entry per CDR3 protein results from TCRdb running MiXCR on the PCR reads. The sample carries 230,000 or so distinct CDR3 sequences, around 8.9% recorded once. The sequencing here drew on PBMCs from the stem cell graft donor, taken from the stem cell graft. These receptors originate from a human donor who donated a stem cell graft to a child with SCID.

This clonotype occurred many times. This chain uses TRBV20-1 with TRBJ2-5; perhaps TRBD2 as D (6 bases). The CDR3 totals 15 residues. V was pared by 0 bases and J by 4 bases, with 15 bases between. Germline loops: CDR1 DFQATT, CDR2 SNEGSKA (reference sequence). CDR3 in amino acids: CSARDWVAGGETQYF. CDR3 coding DNA: TGCAGTGCTAGAGATTGGGTCGCCGGGGGAGAGACCCAGTACTTC.

The chain is built from TRBV9 and TRBJ2-3, with D perhaps being TRBD1 or TRBD2 (5 bases each). Germline V gives CDR1 SGDLS, CDR2 YYNGEE. V was trimmed by 4 bases and J by 4 bases, leaving 10 bases between them. The CDR3 contains 13 residues. CDR3 in amino acids: CASSTEGPDTQYF. Written as DNA, the CDR3 is TGTGCCAGCAGCACTGAGGGGCCAGATACGCAGTATTTT. Supplemented by reference TRBV9 and TRBJ2-3, the full variable domain reads DSGVTQTPKHLITATGQRVTLRCSPRSGDLSVYWYQQSLDQGLQFLIQYYNGEERAKGNILERFSAQQFPDLHSELNLSSLELGDSALYFCASSTEGPDTQYFGPGTRLTVL.

This clonotype was counted many times. The V call is TRBV2, the J call TRBJ2-3; the D gene is possibly TRBD2 (6 bases). Trimming removed 6 bases at V and 2 bases at J, with 15 bases between. The V gene's germline CDR1 is SNHLY and CDR2 FYNNEI. The CDR3 covers 15 residues. The CDR3 sequence: CASSDPPGDTDTQYF. For the CDR3, the DNA is TGTGCCAGCAGCGATCCTCCGGGGGACACAGATACGCAGTATTTT.

In its sample, this clonotype was seen many times. The chain joins TRBV5-1 to TRBJ2-3, with 10 positions matching TRBD2. J lost 1 base, V lost 3 bases, and 5 bases had no gene match. This CDR3 is built from 16 residues. Germline loops: CDR1 SGHRS, CDR2 YFSETQ. Here the CDR3 DNA reads TGCGCCAGCAGCTCACTAGCGGGGAGAGGCACAGATACGCAGTATTTT. As protein: CASSSLAGRGTDTQYF. The entire variable domain, with the rest obtained from reference TRBV5-1 and TRBJ2-3, is as follows: KAGVTQTPRYLIKTRGQQVTLSCSPISGHRSVSWYQQTPGQGLQFLFEYFSETQRNKGNFPGRFSGRQFSNSRSEMNVSTLELGDSALYLCASSSLAGRGTDTQYFGPGTRLTVL.

This clonotype was detected many times. Here the CDR3 DNA reads TGTGCCAGCAGGACTAGCGAGATTCGGGAGACCCAGTACTTC. Protein product: CASRTSEIRETQYF. This chain connects TRBV5-5 to TRBJ2-5, with 8 bases aligning to TRBD2. The V gene end was trimmed by 5 bases and the J gene end by 5 bases; junction bases not matched to a gene: 8. The CDR3 has 14 amino acids. From germline, CDR1 is SGHKS and CDR2 YYEKEE (reference sequence).

This clonotype was counted between two and nine times. The chain joins TRBV20-1 to TRBJ2-7; 7 nucleotides line up with TRBD1. The CDR3 runs to 15 residues. With V trimmed by 2 bases and J by 1 base, 8 bases remained unmatched. Germline CDR1 reads DFQATT; CDR2 reads SNEGSKA (reference sequence). CDR3 protein: CSARLTGKVSYEQYF. The CDR3 DNA follows: TGCAGTGCTAGACTGACAGGGAAGGTTTCCTACGAGCAGTACTTC.

This rearrangement joins TRBV6-1 to TRBJ1-4; D is ambiguous. Germline CDR1 and CDR2: MNHNS and SASEGT. V lost 0 bases to trimming and J lost 11 bases, with 13 bases between them. The CDR3 loop spans 14 amino acids. The DNA for the CDR3 is TGTGCCAGCAGTGAAGCGGGTCAGGTGACGAAACTGTTTTTT. The encoded protein is CASSEAGQVTKLFF.

A note on this clonotype: A read error is possible here, since a much larger clone lies one base away. CDR3: CSALPDRSNFYEQYF. The CDR3 bases are TGCAGTGCTCTACCGGACAGGTCGAACTTCTACGAGCAGTACTTC. This chain links TRBV20-1 with TRBJ2-7, with 7 bases that match TRBD1. V lost 5 bases, J lost 3 bases, and 13 bases stayed unmatched. Per the germline V gene, CDR1 is DFQATT and CDR2 is SNEGSKA (reference sequence). The CDR3 sequence is 15 residues long.

Many counts were recorded for this clonotype. The chain joins TRBV12-3 or TRBV12-4 to TRBJ2-1, with TRBD2 identical over 8 bases. V was clipped by 7 bases and J by 5 bases; unmatched bases: 10. CDR3 length: 15 amino acids. The CDR3 is CASINSGLGNNEQFF. Here the CDR3 DNA reads TGTGCCAGCATCAACTCGGGACTAGGGAACAATGAGCAGTTCTTC.

This clonotype was observed at least ten times. The chain carries TRBV4-1 and TRBJ2-7, with a possible D match to TRBD2 (5 bases). Trimming removed 1 base from V and 2 bases from J, with 9 bases in between. This CDR3 region has 14 residues. CDR1 is MGHRA and CDR2 is YSYEKL in the germline V gene. Here the CDR3 DNA reads TGCGCCAGCAGCCAAGTATCCGGGGCCTACGAGCAGTACTTC. Protein sequence: CASSQVSGAYEQYF.